Described below is a single T cell receptor (beta chain) sequence and its context. The source of the sample is a study of blood T cell repertoires in COVID-19. Background on the study: COVID-19 samples collected from the United States, Italy and Spain covered acute and convalescent phases. T cells, B-cell-depleted T cells, or PBMCs supplied cDNA or gDNA.

Germline lookup yields CDR1 ENHRY and CDR2 SYGVKD. The CDR3 length is 14 residues. Trimming left V 6 bases short and J 0 bases short, with 10 bases between. Generated by immunoSEQ multiplex PCR, the TCRdb table keeps only in-frame clones and is missing some. The table includes roughly 190,000 clones, 89% detected once. This clonotype was obtained from a woman under 30 who had recovered from COVID-19. The chain combines TRBV10-3 with TRBJ2-3, with no clear D. Sequences were obtained from PBMCs or T cells enriched from blood (not recorded which). DNA for the CDR3: TGTGCCATCAGCGGTATAGTTAGCACAGATACGCAGTATTTT. Protein sequence: CAISGIVSTDTQYF.